This is a list of T cell receptor beta chains from one sample in a study of OX40 agonist ivuxolimab in advanced cancers. Profiled with immunoSEQ multiplex PCR; TCRdb holds only in-frame clones, not every one. This table holds 35,000 to 45,000 clones, about 90% found once. The source was CD4+ or CD8+ T cells sorted from blood, collected in a trial of the OX40 agonist ivuxolimab. The source of these receptors is an adult with an advanced solid tumor such as melanoma, head and neck, liver or kidney cancer. Each CDR3 is given with its conserved first and last residue. D genes are given only for firm matches. Clone size is shown for a subset of rows, as once, few, many or a class of expanded clone.

v_call,j_call,cdr3_length,d_call,clone_size,cdr3_aa,cdr3_nt
TRBV6-5,TRBJ2-3,14,NA,once,CASSLSTLADTQYF,TGTGCCAGCAGTTTATCGACCCTCGCGGATACGCAGTATTTT
TRBV27,TRBJ2-2,17,TRBD2,NA,CASSFSGGLASPGELFF,TGTGCCAGCAGTTTCTCGGGGGGACTAGCGTCCCCCGGGGAGCTGTTTTTT
TRBV28,TRBJ2-5,15,NA,NA,CASSSHETGEETQYF,TGTGCCAGCAGCAGTCACGAGACTGGGGAAGAGACCCAGTACTTC
TRBV7-8,TRBJ2-5,14,NA,NA,CASSPLEGRETQYF,TGTGCCAGCAGCCCCCTAGAGGGACGGGAGACCCAGTACTTC
TRBV28,TRBJ2-1,16,NA,NA,CASTPGLFGQHNEQFF,TGTGCCAGCACCCCAGGACTATTCGGACAGCACAATGAGCAGTTCTTC
TRBV5-4,TRBJ2-1,16,TRBD2,NA,CASSHRLAGSYNEQFF,TGTGCCAGCAGCCACCGGCTAGCGGGGTCCTACAATGAGCAGTTCTTC
TRBV30,TRBJ2-7,14,NA,once,CAWSVNYPVHEQYF,TGTGCCTGGAGCGTTAATTATCCGGTCCACGAGCAGTACTTC
TRBV5-4,TRBJ1-1,12,NA,few,CASTPKGTEAFF,TGTGCCAGCACCCCGAAGGGCACTGAAGCTTTCTTT
TRBV2,TRBJ2-3,16,NA,NA,CASSAIGTMGGDTQYF,TGTGCCAGCAGTGCGATAGGGACAATGGGGGGAGATACGCAGTATTTT
TRBV27,TRBJ1-1,15,NA,NA,CASSFWGSRDTEAFF,TGTGCCAGCAGTTTTTGGGGTAGTCGGGACACTGAAGCTTTCTTT
TRBV19,TRBJ2-7,15,TRBD2,once,CASSIGAGGVSEQYF,TGTGCCAGTAGTATAGGAGCGGGAGGAGTGAGCGAGCAGTACTTC
TRBV28,TRBJ2-2,15,NA,NA,CASSFGGPDTGELFF,TGTGCCAGCAGTTTCGGGGGGCCTGACACCGGGGAGCTGTTTTTT
TRBV6-5,TRBJ1-2,16,TRBD1,NA,CASSSSGTVSSGGYTF,TGTGCCAGCAGTTCGTCCGGGACAGTCTCGTCGGGGGGCTACACCTTC
TRBV6-5,TRBJ2-7,12,NA,few,CASIGSTYEQYF,TGTGCCAGCATCGGCTCGACCTACGAGCAGTACTTC
TRBV18,TRBJ2-3,16,TRBD2,NA,CASSPRLAGVADTQYF,TGTGCCAGCTCACCACGTCTAGCGGGAGTAGCAGATACGCAGTATTTT
TRBV19,TRBJ2-7,17,TRBD2,NA,CASSISGTSGTYYEQYF,TGTGCCAGTAGTATAAGTGGGACTAGCGGGACTTACTACGAGCAGTACTTC
TRBV9,TRBJ1-2,14,NA,NA,CASTRPGVPYGYTF,TGTGCCAGCACCCGACCCGGGGTCCCCTATGGCTACACCTTC
TRBV6-5,TRBJ2-5,15,TRBD2,NA,CASSYFSGNQETQYF,TGTGCCAGCAGTTACTTTAGCGGGAACCAAGAGACCCAGTACTTC
TRBV7-9,TRBJ2-7,13,NA,NA,CASSQNGPYEQYF,TGTGCCAGCAGCCAGAACGGGCCCTACGAGCAGTACTTC
TRBV13,TRBJ2-5,15,TRBD1,once,CASSPQGEYQETQYF,TGTGCCAGCAGCCCCCAGGGGGAGTACCAAGAGACCCAGTACTTC
TRBV4-1,TRBJ2-2,11,NA,NA,CASSQASALFF,TGCGCCAGCAGCCAAGCCTCGGCGCTGTTTTTT
TRBV27,TRBJ2-7,15,TRBD1,NA,CASSLSGTGSYEQYF,TGTGCCAGCAGTTTATCGGGGACAGGATCCTACGAGCAGTACTTC
TRBV27,TRBJ2-6,14,NA,NA,CASSYEAGANVLTF,TGTGCCAGCAGTTACGAGGCTGGGGCCAACGTCCTGACTTTC
TRBV2,TRBJ2-7,15,NA,NA,CASSDLLGHAPEQYF,TGTGCCAGCAGTGACCTCCTCGGGCACGCCCCCGAGCAGTACTTC
TRBV4-1,TRBJ2-3,15,NA,NA,CASSPGQLSTDTQYF,TGCGCCAGCAGCCCCGGACAGCTTAGCACAGATACGCAGTATTTT
TRBV5-4,TRBJ2-7,13,NA,NA,CASRGDATYEQYF,TGTGCCAGCAGAGGGGACGCCACCTACGAGCAGTACTTC
TRBV19,TRBJ2-1,14,NA,NA,CASSIAGRYNEQFF,TGTGCCAGTAGTATAGCGGGCCGATACAATGAGCAGTTCTTC
TRBV11-2,TRBJ2-5,13,NA,once,CASSLWSEETQYF,TGTGCCAGCAGCTTATGGTCGGAAGAGACCCAGTACTTC
TRBV1,TRBJ2-7,16,NA,NA,CTSSQKILAGAHEQYF,TGCACCAGCAGCCAAAAAATTTTAGCGGGAGCTCACGAGCAGTACTTC
TRBV2,TRBJ1-2,16,NA,NA,CASSEALTADFGGYTF,TGTGCCAGCAGTGAAGCGTTGACAGCTGACTTCGGTGGCTACACCTTC
TRBV7-6,TRBJ2-1,17,TRBD1,NA,CASSLTGQGHSYNEQFF,TGTGCCAGCAGCTTAACCGGACAGGGACATTCCTACAATGAGCAGTTCTTC
TRBV25-1,TRBJ2-7,11,NA,NA,CASSNNYEQYF,TGTGCCAGCAGTAACAACTACGAGCAGTACTTC
TRBV6-4,TRBJ2-7,15,TRBD1,NA,CASTNRDRVSYEQYF,TGTGCCAGCACTAACCGGGACAGGGTATCTTACGAGCAGTACTTC
TRBV6-6,TRBJ1-1,12,NA,once,CARNPGGGEAFF,TGTGCCAGGAACCCCGGGGGAGGGGAAGCTTTCTTT
TRBV27,TRBJ2-7,13,NA,NA,CASSRDSTYEQYF,TGTGCCAGCAGTCGAGACAGCACCTACGAGCAGTACTTC
TRBV19,TRBJ2-7,14,NA,NA,CASSMTGGSYEQYF,TGTGCCAGTAGTATGACCGGCGGCTCCTACGAGCAGTACTTC
TRBV7-9,TRBJ2-7,14,NA,NA,CASSPQRATYEQYF,TGTGCCAGCAGCCCTCAGCGGGCCACCTACGAGCAGTACTTC
TRBV5-3,TRBJ1-5,15,NA,NA,CARSKGLGGNQPQHF,TGTGCCAGAAGCAAGGGACTAGGTGGGAATCAGCCCCAGCATTTT
TRBV28,TRBJ2-1,15,NA,NA,CASSLEWASYNEQFF,TGTGCCAGCAGTTTGGAGTGGGCCAGCTACAATGAGCAGTTCTTC
TRBV19,TRBJ1-1,15,TRBD1,few,CASSLRDSQNTEAFF,TGTGCCAGTAGTCTAAGGGACAGCCAAAACACTGAAGCTTTCTTT
TRBV27,TRBJ2-1,16,TRBD1,NA,CASSFTGTGSYNEQFF,TGTGCCAGCAGTTTCACCGGGACAGGGTCCTACAATGAGCAGTTCTTC
TRBV11-2,TRBJ1-1,15,NA,once,CASSSITRLGTEAFF,TGTGCCAGCAGCTCGATAACCCGCTTGGGCACTGAAGCTTTCTTT
TRBV28,TRBJ1-4,15,NA,NA,CASSLFTGSNEKLFF,TGTGCCAGCAGTTTATTTACAGGGTCTAATGAAAAACTGTTTTTT
TRBV7-9,TRBJ2-2,11,NA,NA,CASSLTGELFF,TGTGCCAGCAGCCTAACCGGGGAGCTGTTTTTT
TRBV5-4,TRBJ2-3,14,NA,NA,CASSLRERVDTQYF,TGTGCCAGCAGCTTGAGAGAGAGAGTAGATACGCAGTATTTT
TRBV6-6,TRBJ1-1,15,TRBD1,NA,CASSDKTGANTEAFF,TGTGCCAGCAGTGACAAGACAGGGGCGAACACTGAAGCTTTCTTT
TRBV4-1,TRBJ2-4,15,NA,NA,CASSQGPSVKNIQYF,TGCGCCAGCAGCCAAGGGCCTAGCGTTAAAAACATTCAGTACTTC
TRBV20-1,TRBJ2-3,11,NA,once,CSAREAYTQYF,TGCAGTGCTAGAGAGGCATATACGCAGTATTTT
TRBV21-1,TRBJ2-3,15,NA,NA,CASSKYEGSTDTQYF,TGTGCCAGCAGCAAATACGAGGGAAGCACAGATACGCAGTATTTT
TRBV28,TRBJ1-6,12,NA,NA,CASSRLRSPLHF,TGTGCCAGCAGTCGCCTCCGGTCACCCCTCCACTTT
TRBV14,TRBJ2-7,14,NA,NA,CASSQGVGAYEQYF,TGTGCCAGCAGCCAAGGGGTTGGGGCCTACGAGCAGTACTTC
TRBV4-1,TRBJ1-1,15,NA,NA,CASSQEGQGYTEAFF,TGCGCCAGCAGCCAAGAGGGGCAGGGATATACTGAAGCTTTCTTT
TRBV19,TRBJ2-1,15,NA,NA,CASSIDVQAHNEQFF,TGTGCCAGTAGTATAGACGTACAGGCGCACAATGAGCAGTTCTTC